One sample yielded the 17 T cell receptor beta chains listed below, sequenced in a study of blood T cell repertoires in COVID-19. TCRdb keeps only in-frame clones here, not all; method: immunoSEQ multiplex PCR. The table has about 71,000 clones, 82% seen once; the top ten hold roughly an eighth. Sequencing was done on a sample of peripheral blood. The receptors were sampled from a woman older than 75 with acute or convalescent COVID-19.

V usage is TRBV4-1 and J usage is TRBJ2-1; TRBD1 aligns across 10 bases. This CDR3 contains 15 residues. V was clipped by 3 bases and J by 5 bases; unmatched bases: 4. The V gene's germline CDR1 is MGHRA and CDR2 YSYEKL. CDR3: CASSHPGQGNNEQFF. CDR3 coding DNA: TGCGCCAGCAGCCACCCGGGACAGGGGAACAATGAGCAGTTCTTC.

In this sample, this clone is medium-sized (0.01 to 0.1%). The chain is built from TRBV4-3 and TRBJ2-7; TRBD2 aligns across 7 bases. The CDR3 contains 18 residues. Trimming removed 0 bases from V and 1 base from J; junction bases left unmatched: 12. Germline CDR1 is LGHNA and CDR2 is YSLEER. CDR3: CASSQDLVGGLLSYEQYF. In DNA form, the CDR3 reads TGCGCCAGCAGCCAAGATTTAGTGGGAGGGCTTCTTTCCTACGAGCAGTACTTC.

This clone was counted a single time. CDR3 nucleotides: TGCAGCGTTGAAAAGGGGGCGCGCACTGAAGCTTTCTTT. It encodes CSVEKGARTEAFF. The chain has TRBV29-1 and TRBJ1-1; the match to TRBD1 covers 7 bases. The CDR3 spans 13 residues. V lost 2 bases, J lost 4 bases, and 4 bases stayed unmatched. The germline CDR1 and CDR2 sequences are SQVTM and ANQGSEA.

This sequence joins TRBV5-6 and TRBJ2-7; no clear D gene. Germline V lookup: CDR1 SGHDT, CDR2 YYEEEE. The CDR3 loop spans 11 amino acids. The germline V and J ends were trimmed by 4 bases and 5 bases, with 7 bases remaining between them. CDR3 residues: CASSREDEQYF. CDR3 nucleotide sequence: TGTGCCAGCAGCCGAGAAGACGAGCAGTACTTC.

The chain links TRBV27 to TRBJ1-2; D might be TRBD1 (6 bases). Trimming shortened V by 0 bases and J by 8 bases, and 13 bases separated the two germline ends. Germline assignment: CDR1 MNHEY and CDR2 SMNVEV (reference sequence). The CDR3 runs 14 residues. CDR3 region: CASSLSPGAKGYTF. The CDR3 nucleotides are TGTGCCAGCAGTTTATCACCAGGGGCCAAGGGCTACACCTTC.

This clone occurred a few times. The chain joins TRBV12-3 or TRBV12-4 to TRBJ1-1, with D tentatively TRBD1 (5 bases). The CDR3 spans 12 residues. V dropped 3 bases and J dropped 11 bases, with 13 bases sitting between them. The CDR3 is CASSLSAGQAFF. The CDR3 nucleotides are TGTGCCAGCAGTTTGTCGGCAGGGCAGGCTTTCTTT.

The rearrangement links TRBV7-9 to TRBJ2-1; maybe TRBD2 (5 bases). V lost 5 bases and J 0 bases, leaving 17 bases between the germline ends. The CDR3 sequence is 17 residues long. Per germline, CDR1 SEHNR and CDR2 FQNEAQ (reference sequence). The CDR3 loop is CASSRALLGSSYNEQFF. In DNA form, the CDR3 reads TGTGCCAGCAGCCGGGCGTTATTGGGGAGCTCCTACAATGAGCAGTTCTTC.

The rearrangement joins TRBV11-3 to TRBJ1-5; no clear D gene. V was trimmed by 8 bases and J by 0 bases, leaving 17 bases between them. Germline V gene sequence: CDR1 SGHNT, CDR2 YENEEA. The CDR3 totals 16 residues. The CDR3 protein is CASPPSGLHSNQPQHF. The CDR3, as DNA: TGTGCCAGCCCCCCGTCGGGTTTGCATAGCAATCAGCCCCAGCATTTT.

This clone showed up just a few times. The CDR3 here is CASLSRGGAKNEQFF. The CDR3 DNA reads TGTGCCAGCCTTTCGAGGGGGGGGGCAAAGAATGAGCAGTTCTTC. The chain employs TRBV28 and TRBJ2-1; a weak D match, TRBD2 (7 bases). V lost 8 bases to trimming and J lost 7 bases, with 21 bases between them. Germline CDR1 MDHEN, CDR2 SYDVKM. The CDR3 has 15 residues.

The rearrangement links TRBV4-1 to TRBJ2-7, with a weak D call TRBD1 (6 bases). The CDR3 has 14 residues. The germline V gene has CDR1 MGHRA and CDR2 YSYEKL. V lost 4 bases to trimming and J lost 7 bases, with 17 bases between them. CDR3 loop: CASSREDSRKEQYF. The CDR3 nucleotides are TGCGCCAGCAGCCGAGAGGACAGCAGGAAAGAGCAGTACTTC.

This rearrangement joins TRBV19 to TRBJ2-1, with 7 bases identical to TRBD2. The V gene end was trimmed by 7 bases and the J gene end by 8 bases; junction bases not matched to a gene: 14. Germline lookup yields CDR1 LNHDA and CDR2 SQIVND (reference sequence). CDR3 size: 15 residues. CDR3 amino acids: CASKPAGVLVDEQFF. In DNA form, the CDR3 reads TGTGCCAGTAAACCGGCGGGAGTTTTGGTCGATGAGCAGTTCTTC.

V usage is TRBV9 and J usage is TRBJ1-1, with D maybe TRBD1 (6 bases). The CDR3 covers 12 residues. From germline, CDR1 is SGDLS and CDR2 YYNGEE. V was shortened by 7 bases and J by 8 bases, with 15 bases between the two germline ends. The CDR3 DNA is TGTGCCAGCGGGCCTTCCGGGACAGAAGCTTTCTTT. Its protein is CASGPSGTEAFF. Drawing the rest from reference TRBV9 and TRBJ1-1, the complete variable domain is DSGVTQTPKHLITATGQRVTLRCSPRSGDLSVYWYQQSLDQGLQFLIQYYNGEERAKGNILERFSAQQFPDLHSELNLSSLELGDSALYFCASGPSGTEAFFGQGTRLTVV.

This CDR3 is CASSSRDYHPSTDTQYF. CDR3 nucleotides: TGTGCCAGCAGCTCCCGGGACTACCACCCAAGCACAGATACGCAGTATTTT. The chain is built from TRBV5-5 and TRBJ2-3; 7 nucleotides line up with TRBD2. The CDR3 is 17 amino acids. With 3 bases clipped from V and 0 bases from J, the junction kept 10 bases outside the gene matches. CDR1 and CDR2 (germline): SGHKS, YYEKEE (reference sequence).

The J gene is TRBJ1-3, the V gene TRBV5-1; 7 bases map to TRBD1. V was clipped by 0 bases and J by 2 bases; unmatched bases: 2. The CDR3 is made up of 15 amino acids. The germline V gene encodes CDR1 SGHRS and CDR2 YFSETQ. CDR3 in DNA: TGCGCCAGCAGCTTGGGACAGGGTGCTGGAAACACCATATATTTT. It translates to CASSLGQGAGNTIYF. The full variable domain, completed using reference TRBV5-1 and TRBJ1-3, is KAGVTQTPRYLIKTRGQQVTLSCSPISGHRSVSWYQQTPGQGLQFLFEYFSETQRNKGNFPGRFSGRQFSNSRSEMNVSTLELGDSALYLCASSLGQGAGNTIYFGEGSWLTVV.

The chain uses TRBV9 and TRBJ2-2; maybe TRBD1 (6 bases). The CDR3 has 16 amino acids. From germline, CDR1 is SGDLS and CDR2 YYNGEE. V was cut by 0 bases and J by 1 base, with 10 bases left in between. CDR3 residues: CASSVGVTGNTGELFF. The CDR3 coding sequence is TGTGCCAGCAGCGTAGGTGTGACAGGGAACACCGGGGAGCTGTTTTTT.

V gene TRBV28 combines with J gene TRBJ2-7; 7 bases fit TRBD1. Germline CDR1 reads MDHEN; CDR2 reads SYDVKM. CDR3 length: 14 amino acids. V lost 3 bases and J lost 4; bases outside the gene matches: 6. CDR3 nucleotide sequence: TGTGCCAGCAGTTTTTCAGGGGGTGAGTACGAGCAGTACTTC. Its protein product is CASSFSGGEYEQYF.

The chain combines TRBV14 with TRBJ2-1, with TRBD2 matching over 10 bases. The CDR3 contains 15 residues. Germline V CDR1 and CDR2: SGHDN, FVKESK. J lost 4 bases, V lost 4 bases, and 4 bases had no gene match. The CDR3 sequence: CASSRTSGHYNEQFF. For the CDR3, the DNA is TGTGCCAGCAGCCGGACTAGCGGACATTACAATGAGCAGTTCTTC.